This T cell receptor beta chain was identified during a study of tumor and adjacent non-tumor tissue in lung cancer. At the level of the study: There were 11 to 12 adenocarcinoma, a couple of squamous cell carcinoma and 1 small cell lung cancer cases. The patients, roughly 10 men and several women, were roughly 30 to 85 with stage I to III disease.

Points from the study as a whole: Tumor tissue had significantly higher TCR diversity than normal lung. In normal lung, the top 100 clones were significantly more dominant than in tumor.

A modified ARM-PCR protocol with three rounds of nested PCR amplified TCRbeta. MiXCR, applied by TCRdb to the multiplex PCR reads, yields one record per CDR3 protein. This sample carries some 95,000 distinct CDR3 sequences, 75% to 90% of them seen once, and the ten largest clones take around 30%. The template was RNA from unsorted bulk tissue. This non-tumor lung sample came from over 3 cm beyond the tumor edge. This clonotype appeared many times. Its antigen remains unknown. This CDR3 is 18 amino acids long. Germline trimming cut 4 bases from V and 1 base from J; bases unmatched to any gene: 6. CDR1 is KGHDR, CDR2 SFDVKD, per germline.

The V gene is TRBV24-1, the J gene TRBJ2-1, with 13 bases matching TRBD2. This clonotype was sampled from a man in his fifties or sixties with small cell lung cancer. What was sequenced was distant non-tumor lung tissue. CDR3 nucleotides: TGTGCCACCAGTGACGGACTAGCGGGAGCTAGTTCCTACAATGAGCAGTTCTTC. It specifies CATSDGLAGASSYNEQFF.